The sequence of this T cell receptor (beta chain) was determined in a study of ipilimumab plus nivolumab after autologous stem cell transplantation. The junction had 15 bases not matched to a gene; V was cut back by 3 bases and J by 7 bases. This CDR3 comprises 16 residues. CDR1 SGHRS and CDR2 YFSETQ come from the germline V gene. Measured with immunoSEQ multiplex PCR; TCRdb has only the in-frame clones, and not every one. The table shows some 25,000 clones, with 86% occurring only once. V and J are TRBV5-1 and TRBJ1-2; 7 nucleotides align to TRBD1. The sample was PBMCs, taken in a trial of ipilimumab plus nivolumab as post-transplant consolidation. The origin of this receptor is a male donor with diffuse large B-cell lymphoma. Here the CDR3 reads CASSSYSGTEPFGYTF. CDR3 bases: TGCGCCAGCAGCTCATACTCTGGGACAGAGCCTTTTGGCTACACCTTC.